The rows below give T cell receptor beta chains drawn from one sample of a study of T cells in Graves' hyperthyroidism and ophthalmopathy. MiXCR, applied by TCRdb to the multiplex PCR reads, yields one record per CDR3 protein. The sample yields fewer than 850,000 distinct CDR3 sequences, 17% seen once. The sequenced sample consisted of blood. These receptors all stem from a man aged 45-60 years with Graves' hyperthyroidism. The CDR3 runs from the conserved cysteine through the conserved F or W. D genes are given only for firm matches. Part of the rows lack a size; the others show once, few, many or a class for expanded clones.

clone size	V gene	D gene	J gene	CDR3 protein	CDR3 DNA
.	TRBV12-3/TRBV12-4	TRBD1	TRBJ2-7	CASSRTGAPYEQYF	TGCGCCAGCAGCCGGACAGGGGCCCCCTACGAGCAGTACTTC
.	TRBV6-2/TRBV6-3	.	TRBJ1-1	CASSYLSLTGGVNTEAFF	TGTGCCAGCAGTTACCTCTCCCTTACCGGGGGGGTCAACACTGAAGCTTTCTTT
.	TRBV29-1	.	TRBJ1-5	CSVAMGIGSNQPQHF	TGCAGCGTTGCAATGGGGATAGGTAGCAATCAGCCCCAGCATTTT
many	TRBV10-3	.	TRBJ2-3	CAISDRGGRDTQYF	TGTGCCATCAGCGACCGAGGCGGCCGGGATACGCAGTATTTT
few	TRBV15	.	TRBJ1-6	CATRNVGSPLHF	TGTGCCACCCGGAACGTGGGCTCACCCCTCCACTTT
few	TRBV9	.	TRBJ2-2	CASSVAGVGTGELFF	TGTGCCAGCAGCGTAGCGGGAGTCGGTACCGGGGAGCTGTTTTTT
few	TRBV19	.	TRBJ2-1	CASNHLRGGEQFF	TGTGCCAGTAACCACCTCAGGGGAGGCGAGCAGTTCTTC
many	TRBV6-1	TRBD1	TRBJ2-1	CASSLGTGKDEQFF	TGTGCCAGCAGCCTAGGGACAGGGAAGGATGAGCAGTTCTTC
many	TRBV12-3/TRBV12-4	TRBD2	TRBJ2-1	CASSIAGYNEQFF	TGTGCCAGCAGTATAGCGGGCTACAATGAGCAGTTCTTC
.	TRBV19	TRBD2	TRBJ2-1	CASSKGLAGAEQFF	TGTGCCAGTAGTAAGGGACTAGCGGGAGCTGAGCAGTTCTTC
many	TRBV7-2	.	TRBJ1-2	CASVLGGYGYTF	TGTGCCAGCGTCTTAGGGGGCTATGGCTACACCTTC
many	TRBV28	TRBD1	TRBJ2-1	CASSSQGAGTNNEQFF	TGTGCCAGCAGTTCTCAGGGGGCCGGGACAAACAATGAGCAGTTCTTC
.	TRBV2	TRBD2	TRBJ2-5	CASSDSSGRETQYF	TGTGCCAGCAGTGACTCTAGCGGGAGAGAGACCCAGTACTTC
few	TRBV25-1	.	TRBJ2-5	CASSEYLGRETQYF	TGTGCCAGCAGTGAATACTTAGGGAGAGAGACCCAGTACTTC
many	TRBV28	.	TRBJ2-2	CASSLWGDETGELFF	TGTGCCAGCAGTTTATGGGGGGACGAGACCGGGGAGCTGTTTTTT
.	TRBV28	TRBD1	TRBJ1-6	CASSPLGQGAYNSPLHF	TGTGCCAGCAGTCCCTTAGGACAGGGTGCCTATAATTCACCCCTCCACTTT
many	TRBV5-1	TRBD2	TRBJ2-2	CASTLLGLAETGELFF	TGCGCCAGCACGCTTCTAGGCCTAGCGGAGACCGGGGAGCTGTTTTTT
.	TRBV28	.	TRBJ1-4	CASSFAGVTTNEKLFF	TGTGCCAGCAGTTTCGCTGGGGTTACAACTAATGAAAAACTGTTTTTT
many	TRBV12-3/TRBV12-4	.	TRBJ2-1	CASTPTKLLSEQFF	TGTGCCAGCACCCCCACCAAGTTGCTAAGTGAGCAGTTCTTC
many	TRBV6-2/TRBV6-3	TRBD2	TRBJ2-7	CASKPPGLGVDEQYF	TGTGCCAGCAAACCCCCGGGACTAGGTGTTGACGAGCAGTACTTC
many	TRBV24-1	.	TRBJ2-3	CATSDFAGVLTDTQYF	TGTGCCACCAGTGATTTCGCAGGGGTCCTCACAGATACGCAGTATTTT
.	TRBV27	.	TRBJ1-1	CASSPMTVGTEAFF	TGTGCCAGCAGTCCCATGACAGTCGGCACTGAAGCTTTCTTT
many	TRBV20-1	TRBD2	TRBJ2-1	CSARETSGRGYNEQFF	TGCAGTGCTAGAGAGACTAGCGGGAGGGGGTACAATGAGCAGTTCTTC
.	TRBV28	.	TRBJ1-2	CASSGFGGHYGYTF	TGTGCCAGCAGTGGGTTCGGGGGGCATTACGGCTACACCTTC
.	TRBV5-4	.	TRBJ2-1	CASRPGGQTLNNEQFF	TGTGCCAGCAGGCCCGGGGGACAAACTCTTAACAATGAGCAGTTCTTC
few	TRBV19	.	TRBJ1-1	CASSTGVNTEAFF	TGTGCCAGTAGTACAGGGGTGAACACTGAAGCTTTCTTT
.	TRBV7-2	.	TRBJ1-5	CASSFGLINQPQHF	TGTGCCAGCAGCTTCGGCCTGATCAATCAGCCCCAGCATTTT
.	TRBV20-1	.	TRBJ1-2	CSARQGSNYGYTF	TGCAGTGCTAGACAGGGGAGTAACTATGGCTACACCTTC
many	TRBV27	TRBD2	TRBJ2-5	CASSSSGRAKETQYF	TGTGCCAGCAGTTCTAGCGGGAGGGCCAAAGAGACCCAGTACTTC
many	TRBV6-6	.	TRBJ2-6	CASSYFKSGANVLTF	TGTGCCAGCAGTTACTTCAAATCTGGGGCCAACGTCCTGACTTTC
many	TRBV4-3	.	TRBJ2-2	CASSPAKGSRELFF	TGCGCCAGCAGCCCCGCTAAAGGGAGCAGGGAGCTGTTTTTT
few	TRBV6-5	TRBD1	TRBJ1-6	CASSYRGTGRSPLHF	TGTGCCAGCAGTTACAGGGGGACAGGGCGCTCACCCCTCCACTTT
few	TRBV5-1	TRBD1	TRBJ2-1	CASSLGDRPNEQFF	TGCGCCAGCAGCTTGGGGGACAGACCCAATGAGCAGTTCTTC
many	TRBV24-1	TRBD2	TRBJ2-1	CATSDVGLGSLNEQFF	TGTGCCACCAGTGATGTGGGACTAGGGTCCCTCAATGAGCAGTTCTTC
.	TRBV5-8	.	TRBJ2-3	CASSPPIVLTQYF	TGTGCCAGCAGCCCCCCGATTGTACTAACGCAGTATTTT
.	TRBV10-3	TRBD1	TRBJ2-5	CAISEGTATYF	TGTGCCATCAGTGAGGGGACAGCTACGTACTTC
few	TRBV29-1	.	TRBJ2-3	CSVRNSAELSTDTQYF	TGCAGCGTGAGGAATTCAGCGGAGCTTAGCACAGATACGCAGTATTTT
many	TRBV5-1	TRBD1	TRBJ1-1	CASSLRQGDTEAFF	TGCGCCAGCAGCCTCCGACAGGGTGACACTGAAGCTTTCTTT
many	TRBV11-2	TRBD1	TRBJ2-1	CASSQGTGQFF	TGTGCCAGCAGCCAAGGGACAGGGCAGTTCTTC
.	TRBV7-3	.	TRBJ2-3	CASSLYADLGTQYF	TGTGCCAGCAGCCTTTACGCGGACCTCGGCACGCAGTATTTT
few	TRBV28	.	TRBJ1-2	CASSLARQRVRGYTF	TGTGCCAGCAGTCTGGCGCGTCAGAGAGTTAGAGGCTACACCTTC
.	TRBV20-1	TRBD1	TRBJ2-1	CSATRQGYEQFF	TGCAGTGCTACGAGACAGGGTTATGAGCAGTTCTTC
.	TRBV9	.	TRBJ1-5	CASSVGLSNQPQHF	TGTGCCAGCAGCGTCGGGCTGAGCAATCAGCCCCAGCATTTT
.	TRBV5-6	.	TRBJ2-1	CASLRGRVLLDNERFF	TGTGCCAGCTTAAGGGGGAGGGTCCTCCTGGACAATGAGCGGTTCTTC
few	TRBV25-1	TRBD1	TRBJ2-3	CASSEDGQGWTQYF	TGTGCCAGCAGTGAGGATGGACAGGGCTGGACGCAGTATTTT
many	TRBV6-5	.	TRBJ2-5	CASSYGTSPQETQYF	TGTGCCAGCAGTTACGGAACTAGCCCCCAAGAGACCCAGTACTTC
many	TRBV6-2/TRBV6-3	.	TRBJ2-2	CASSYLGVNTGELFF	TGTGCCAGCAGTTACCTCGGGGTAAACACCGGGGAGCTGTTTTTT
.	TRBV28	TRBD1	TRBJ2-6	CASTPTTGTRSGANVLTF	TGTGCCAGCACCCCCACGACAGGGACCCGCTCTGGGGCCAACGTCCTGACTTTC
many	TRBV7-9	.	TRBJ2-1	CASSLVQGHEQFF	TGTGCCAGCAGCTTAGTCCAGGGCCATGAGCAGTTCTTC
.	TRBV28	.	TRBJ2-4	CASSPRWGSWSIQYF	TGTGCCAGCTCGCCCCGGTGGGGAAGTTGGAGCATTCAGTACTTC